The entry below gives a single TCR beta chain sequence along with its context. This record belongs to a study of blood T cell repertoires in COVID-19. From germline, CDR1 is MNHNY and CDR2 SVGAGI (reference sequence). V gave up 5 bases and J gave up 6 bases, with 11 bases separating them. This CDR3 comprises 12 residues. In the original processing: It was from reference gene primer amplification that nucleated cell counts were estimated. This table comes from immunoSEQ multiplex PCR, and its TCRdb copy is limited to in-frame clones, with some not included. V and J calls and clone size are given by that table; D and trimming were obtained from the DNA. The sample has fewer than 400,000 clones, roughly 85% seen once.

The chain recombines TRBV6-6 with TRBJ2-7; the D is unclear. This sequence originates from a young woman with acute or convalescent COVID-19. The sample was peripheral blood. The CDR3 coding sequence is TGTGCCAGCAGTGATCCCCGTAGCGAGCAGTACTTC. It is translated as CASSDPRSEQYF.